This T cell receptor beta chain was recorded in a study of shared clonotypes between healthy human individuals. This table comes from immunoSEQ multiplex PCR, and its TCRdb copy is limited to in-frame clones, with some not included. The repertoire holds about a million clones, with approximately 77% as singletons. In this sample, this clone turned up many times. What it binds is unknown. The CDR3 runs 15 residues. V was clipped by 4 bases and J by 7 bases, with 20 bases between them. Germline V gives CDR1 SGHTA, CDR2 FQGNSA. General study results and limits: A generally larger estimated richness was seen in naive subsets than in memory subsets.

The chain uses TRBV7-2 and TRBJ2-7, with D tentatively TRBD2 (6 bases). The TCR originated in a man aged 18-30 years in good health. Some clones in this sample may be carry-over from other donors' samples. The sequenced material came from memory CD4+ T cells from PBMCs. Subset noted: CD45RA-negative fraction. The CDR3 is CASSSRGGAGGEQYF. The CDR3 region has the DNA TGTGCCAGCAGCTCTCGAGGTGGTGCTGGGGGGGAGCAGTACTTC.